This is a list of T cell receptor beta chains from one sample in a study of beta chain features in type 1 diabetes. Assay used: immunoSEQ multiplex PCR; TCRdb lists only in-frame clones, some missing. Here the sample spans some 150,000 clones, 9.7% being singletons. The sample comprised central memory CD4+ T cells from blood. The origin of the receptors is a woman aged 40-49 years in good health. CDR3s include the opening cysteine and the closing phenylalanine or tryptophan. A D gene is named only where the DNA matches it firmly. Clone size, where shown, is once, few, many, or a class for clones that have expanded.

d_gene,j_gene,v_gene,abundance,CDR3aa,CDR3nt
TRBD1,TRBJ1-1,TRBV5-5,many,CASSSGQGKAFF,TGTGCCAGCAGCTCGGGACAGGGAAAGGCTTTCTTT
NA,TRBJ2-2,TRBV11-3,NA,CASSLDDWAGNTGELFF,TGTGCCAGCAGCTTAGATGACTGGGCGGGGAACACCGGGGAGCTGTTTTTT
TRBD2,TRBJ2-5,TRBV5-1,NA,CASSSLLAIQETQYF,TGCGCCAGCAGCTCCTTACTAGCGATCCAAGAGACCCAGTACTTC
TRBD1,TRBJ2-1,TRBV5-1,NA,CASRLEGALNEQFF,TGCGCCAGCAGGCTAGAGGGGGCTCTCAATGAGCAGTTCTTC
NA,TRBJ1-5,TRBV18,NA,CASSPAQGGNQPQHF,TGTGCCAGCTCACCCGCACAGGGTGGCAATCAGCCCCAGCATTTT
NA,TRBJ2-7,TRBV6-1,NA,CASREWEQAKYEQYF,TGTGCCAGCCGAGAATGGGAACAGGCAAAATACGAGCAGTACTTC
NA,TRBJ2-7,TRBV14,few,CASSQDVGLSYEQYF,TGTGCCAGCAGCCAAGATGTAGGACTTTCCTACGAGCAGTACTTC
TRBD1,TRBJ2-7,TRBV5-1,NA,CASSPLATGVSYEQYF,TGCGCCAGCAGCCCTCTGGCGACAGGGGTATCCTACGAGCAGTACTTC
TRBD1,TRBJ1-3,TRBV9,NA,CASSVSQGSSGNTIYF,TGTGCCAGCAGCGTCTCACAGGGGAGCTCTGGAAACACCATATATTTT
NA,TRBJ1-1,TRBV5-1,NA,CASSSGMNTEAFF,TGCGCCAGCAGCTCAGGGATGAACACTGAAGCTTTCTTT
NA,TRBJ2-6,TRBV2,NA,CAILAPGANVLTF,TGTGCCATTCTAGCCCCTGGGGCCAACGTCCTGACTTTC
NA,TRBJ1-2,TRBV11-3,NA,CASSFGRDGYTF,TGTGCCAGCAGCTTTGGGCGGGATGGCTACACCTTC
NA,TRBJ1-2,TRBV2,few,CASQKEGNSYGYTF,TGTGCCAGCCAGAAAGAGGGTAATAGTTATGGCTACACCTTC
NA,TRBJ2-5,TRBV19,few,CASSIGWGGETQYF,TGTGCCAGTAGTATAGGCTGGGGGGGCGAGACCCAGTACTTC
TRBD1,TRBJ2-1,TRBV19,many,CASTDRAVYNEQFF,TGTGCCAGTACCGACAGGGCAGTGTACAATGAGCAGTTCTTC
TRBD1,TRBJ2-7,TRBV7-6,few,CASSLSGTGQGAGKQYF,TGTGCCAGCAGCTTAAGCGGAACCGGGCAGGGGGCAGGGAAGCAGTACTTC
TRBD1,TRBJ1-1,TRBV9,few,CASSVRTGVTEAFF,TGTGCCAGCAGCGTAAGGACAGGAGTCACTGAAGCTTTCTTT
NA,TRBJ2-5,TRBV7-9,few,CASSPPRVRGEETQYF,TGTGCCAGCAGCCCGCCCCGAGTCAGGGGGGAAGAGACCCAGTACTTC
NA,TRBJ1-6,TRBV2,NA,CASTLDDPLHF,TGTGCCAGCACCCTAGATGATCCCCTCCACTTT
TRBD1,TRBJ1-1,TRBV13,NA,CASSLDQGASEAFF,TGTGCCAGCAGCTTAGATCAGGGGGCCTCTGAAGCTTTCTTT
NA,TRBJ1-6,TRBV2,NA,CASSDEQRNSPLHF,TGTGCCAGCAGTGACGAACAGAGAAATTCACCCCTCCACTTT
TRBD1,TRBJ2-7,TRBV7-2,NA,CASSSKHRQGNEQYF,TGTGCCAGCAGCTCAAAGCACCGACAGGGCAACGAGCAGTACTTC
NA,TRBJ2-5,TRBV7-9,NA,CASTPTDKETQYF,TGTGCCAGCACCCCGACAGATAAAGAGACCCAGTACTTC
TRBD1,TRBJ1-5,TRBV5-1,NA,CASSPGQGRYQPQHF,TGCGCCAGCAGCCCGGGACAGGGGCGTTATCAGCCCCAGCATTTT
TRBD2,TRBJ2-7,TRBV9,NA,CASGEGPGGRSGGSEQYF,TGTGCCAGTGGTGAGGGACCGGGGGGGCGCAGTGGGGGAAGCGAGCAGTACTTC
TRBD2,TRBJ2-1,TRBV4-2,many,CASSPQLSLAGGIYEQFF,TGTGCCAGCAGCCCGCAACTTTCCCTAGCGGGGGGAATTTATGAGCAGTTCTTC
TRBD2,TRBJ2-3,TRBV2,few,CASSDPGTSQDTQYF,TGTGCCAGCAGTGATCCGGGGACTAGTCAAGATACGCAGTATTTT
TRBD1,TRBJ2-4,TRBV29-1,few,CSVEGHRGYAKNIQYF,TGCAGCGTTGAAGGCCACAGGGGATATGCCAAAAACATTCAGTACTTC
TRBD1,TRBJ1-6,TRBV4-1,few,CASSQDKTGSSYNSPLHF,TGCGCCAGCAGCCAAGATAAGACAGGGAGCTCCTATAATTCACCCCTCCACTTT
NA,TRBJ1-2,TRBV4-3,NA,CASSPAGLSYGYTF,TGCGCCAGCAGCCCTGCAGGGCTTAGCTATGGCTACACCTTC
NA,TRBJ1-1,TRBV6-1,NA,CASRQGGEAFF,TGTGCCAGCAGGCAGGGAGGCGAAGCTTTCTTT
NA,TRBJ2-2,TRBV7-8,NA,CASSSQFLVNTGELFF,TGTGCCAGCAGCTCCCAGTTTCTGGTGAACACCGGGGAGCTGTTTTTT
TRBD1,TRBJ1-3,TRBV5-6,NA,CASSWSDRDSGNTIYF,TGTGCCAGCAGCTGGAGTGACAGGGACTCTGGAAACACCATATATTTT
NA,TRBJ2-1,TRBV6-1,NA,CASSEGPGVWREQFF,TGTGCCAGCAGTGAAGGTCCGGGGGTATGGCGGGAGCAGTTCTTC
NA,TRBJ2-7,TRBV19,NA,CASSTRGNEQYF,TGTGCCAGTAGTACTAGGGGGAACGAGCAGTACTTC
TRBD1,TRBJ2-7,TRBV5-1,NA,CASSRTGTGNRYEQYF,TGCGCCAGCAGCCGAACAGGGACAGGGAACCGGTACGAGCAGTACTTC
TRBD2,TRBJ2-3,TRBV10-1,few,CASSEYGAGSTDTQYF,TGCGCCAGCAGTGAGTACGGAGCGGGGAGCACAGATACGCAGTATTTT
TRBD1,TRBJ2-7,TRBV5-5,few,CASSPDRARGFYEQYF,TGTGCCAGCAGCCCGGACAGGGCCCGGGGTTTCTACGAGCAGTACTTC
TRBD1,TRBJ1-6,TRBV6-6,NA,CASSYSGGNSPLHF,TGTGCCAGCAGTTACTCAGGGGGCAATTCACCCCTCCACTTT
NA,TRBJ2-5,TRBV7-7,NA,CASSLAEGGDQYF,TGTGCCAGCAGCTTAGCGGAGGGGGGGGACCAGTACTTC
TRBD2,TRBJ2-7,TRBV11-2,NA,CASSPTAGRSIYEQYF,TGTGCCAGCAGTCCCACAGCGGGGCGTTCTATCTACGAGCAGTACTTC
NA,TRBJ1-1,TRBV5-5,NA,CASSLRRVNTEAFF,TGTGCCAGCAGCTTGAGGCGGGTGAACACTGAAGCTTTCTTT
NA,TRBJ2-1,TRBV5-1,few,CASSLGGINEQFF,TGCGCCAGCAGCTTGGGCGGGATTAATGAGCAGTTCTTC
TRBD1,TRBJ1-1,TRBV6-1,few,CASRTGTGAVTEAFF,TGTGCCAGCAGAACGGGGACAGGGGCAGTCACTGAAGCTTTCTTT
TRBD1,TRBJ1-4,TRBV4-3,few,CASSQEGQGFEKLFF,TGCGCCAGCAGCCAAGAGGGACAGGGATTTGAAAAACTGTTTTTT
NA,TRBJ2-5,TRBV18,NA,CASSPPVTGGEGTQYF,TGTGCCAGCTCACCACCGGTGACGGGGGGCGAGGGGACCCAGTACTTC
TRBD1,TRBJ1-1,TRBV5-1,NA,CASSPGTGGMNTEAFF,TGCGCCAGCAGCCCCGGGACAGGGGGCATGAACACTGAAGCTTTCTTT
TRBD2,TRBJ2-3,TRBV5-4,NA,CASSRAELAGVSRTQYF,TGTGCCAGCAGCCGTGCCGAACTAGCGGGGGTAAGCCGTACGCAGTATTTT
NA,TRBJ1-5,TRBV7-8,few,CASSLFTGAMPQHF,TGTGCCAGCAGCTTATTCACAGGAGCAATGCCCCAGCATTTT
NA,TRBJ1-2,TRBV7-2,few,CASSLSPGDYGYTF,TGTGCCAGCAGCCTAAGTCCAGGGGATTATGGCTACACCTTC
TRBD1,TRBJ1-2,TRBV27,NA,CASSPISGTGSYGYTF,TGTGCCAGCAGTCCCATCTCCGGGACAGGGTCCTATGGCTACACCTTC
TRBD2,TRBJ2-6,TRBV18,many,CASSSGGAAGANVLTF,TGTGCCAGCTCATCGGGAGGTGCGGCGGGGGCCAACGTCCTGACTTTC
NA,TRBJ2-6,TRBV5-1,NA,CASSLISSGANVLTF,TGCGCCAGCAGCTTGATCAGCTCTGGGGCCAACGTCCTGACTTTC
TRBD1,TRBJ1-6,TRBV4-1,few,CASSHPPRQGDSPLHF,TGCGCCAGCAGCCACCCCCCACGACAGGGTGATTCACCCCTCCACTTT
NA,TRBJ1-2,TRBV20-1,few,CSDSANYGYTF,TGCAGCGATTCAGCTAACTATGGCTACACCTTC